This TCR beta chain was found in a study of CD8 T cells in Susac syndrome. Trimming shortened V by 0 bases and J by 4 bases, and 13 bases separated the two germline ends. CDR3 length: 15 amino acids. Germline values: CDR1 SGDLS, CDR2 YYNGEE. A word on this clonotype: Antigen: not known.

Random hexamers were used to reverse transcribe the RNA input (roughly 0.5 to 1 ug). Amplification of TCR beta CDR3 used immunoSEQ multiplex PCR across 54 Vbeta and 13 Jbeta. One entry per CDR3 protein, called by TCRdb with MiXCR from the immunoSEQ multiplex PCR reads. Seen here are fewer than 250,000 distinct CDR3 sequences, 92% observed once, and the top ten hold about 0.13%. General study points: The study admitted that it had a relatively small number of individuals in its TCR sequencing and HLA analysis.

Sequencing of TCR beta was undertaken in CD8+ and CD4+ T cells derived from blood. TEMRA cells were FACS-enriched, and CD8+ and CD4+ T cells were isolated negatively. Input material: CD8+ T cells from PBMCs. V gene TRBV9 combines with J gene TRBJ1-1, with D unresolved. The receptor was isolated from a human donor with multiple sclerosis. As DNA, the CDR3 is TGTGCCAGCAGCGTAGGATGGGCCCCGAGCACTGAAGCTTTCTTT. It yields the protein CASSVGWAPSTEAFF.